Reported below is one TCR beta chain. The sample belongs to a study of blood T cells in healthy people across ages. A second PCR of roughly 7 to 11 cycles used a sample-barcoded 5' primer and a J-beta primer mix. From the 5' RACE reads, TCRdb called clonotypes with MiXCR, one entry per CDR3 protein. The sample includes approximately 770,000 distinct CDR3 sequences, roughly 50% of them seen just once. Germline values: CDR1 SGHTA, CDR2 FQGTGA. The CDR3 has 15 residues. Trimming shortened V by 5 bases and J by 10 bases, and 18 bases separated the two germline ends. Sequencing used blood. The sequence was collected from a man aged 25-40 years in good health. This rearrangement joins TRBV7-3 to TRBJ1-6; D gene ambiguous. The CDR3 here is CASSPGGALVSPLHF. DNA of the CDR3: TGTGCCAGCAGCCCCGGTGGCGCGTTAGTGTCACCCCTCCACTTT.